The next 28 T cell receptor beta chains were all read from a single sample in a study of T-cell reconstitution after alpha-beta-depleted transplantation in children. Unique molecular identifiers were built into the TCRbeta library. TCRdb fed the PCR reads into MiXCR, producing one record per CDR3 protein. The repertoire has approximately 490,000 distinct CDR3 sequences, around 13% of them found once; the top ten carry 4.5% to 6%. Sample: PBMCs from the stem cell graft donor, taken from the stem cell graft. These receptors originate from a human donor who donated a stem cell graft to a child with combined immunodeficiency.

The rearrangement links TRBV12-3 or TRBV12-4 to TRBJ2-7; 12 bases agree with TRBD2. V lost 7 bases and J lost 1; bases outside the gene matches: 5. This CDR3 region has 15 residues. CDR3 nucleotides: TGTGCCAGCAAAGGTGGACTAGCGGGGTCCTACGAGCAGTACTTC. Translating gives CASKGGLAGSYEQYF.

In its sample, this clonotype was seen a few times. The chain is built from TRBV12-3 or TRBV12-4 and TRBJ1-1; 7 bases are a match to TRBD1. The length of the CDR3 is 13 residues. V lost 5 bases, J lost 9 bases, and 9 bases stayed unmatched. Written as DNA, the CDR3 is TGTGCCAGCAGTAGGACAGGCCTCTATAAAGCTTTCTTT. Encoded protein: CASSRTGLYKAFF.

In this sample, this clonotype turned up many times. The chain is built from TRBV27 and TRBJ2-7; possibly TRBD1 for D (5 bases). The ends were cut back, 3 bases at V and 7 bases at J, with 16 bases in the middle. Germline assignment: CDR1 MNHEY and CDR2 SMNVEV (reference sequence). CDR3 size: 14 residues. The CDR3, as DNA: TGTGCCAGCAGTTTGGGGCCCCTCTCTATAGAGCAGTACTTC. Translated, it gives CASSLGPLSIEQYF.

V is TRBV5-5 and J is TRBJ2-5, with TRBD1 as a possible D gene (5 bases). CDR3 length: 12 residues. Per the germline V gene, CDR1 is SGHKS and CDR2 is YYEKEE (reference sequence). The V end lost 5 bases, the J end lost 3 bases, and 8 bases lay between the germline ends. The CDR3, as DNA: TGTGCCAGCAGTTTCAGGGAAGAGACCCAGTACTTC. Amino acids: CASSFREETQYF.

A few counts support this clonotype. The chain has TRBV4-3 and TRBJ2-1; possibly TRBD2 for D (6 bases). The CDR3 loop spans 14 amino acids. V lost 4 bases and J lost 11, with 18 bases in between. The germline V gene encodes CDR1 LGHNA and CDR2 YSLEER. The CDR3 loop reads CASSRITGDGKQFF. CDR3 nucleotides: TGCGCCAGCAGCCGGATAACGGGGGACGGCAAGCAGTTCTTC.

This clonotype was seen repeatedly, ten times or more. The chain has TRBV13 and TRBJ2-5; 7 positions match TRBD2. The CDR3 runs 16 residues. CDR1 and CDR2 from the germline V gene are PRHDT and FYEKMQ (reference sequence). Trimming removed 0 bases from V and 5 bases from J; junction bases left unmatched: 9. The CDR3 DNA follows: TGTGCCAGCAGCTTAGGTCTCAGGACGCGGGAGGAGACCCAGTACTTC. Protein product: CASSLGLRTREETQYF. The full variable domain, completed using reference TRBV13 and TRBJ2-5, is AAGVIQSPRHLIKEKRETATLKCYPIPRHDTVYWYQQGPGQDPQFLISFYEKMQSDKGSIPDRFSAQQFSDYHSELNMSSLELGDSALYFCASSLGLRTREETQYFGPGTRLLVL.

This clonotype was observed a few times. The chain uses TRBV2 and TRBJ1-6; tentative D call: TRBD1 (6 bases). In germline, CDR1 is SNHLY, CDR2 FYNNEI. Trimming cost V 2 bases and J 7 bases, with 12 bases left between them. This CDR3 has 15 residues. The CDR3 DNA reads TGTGCCAGCAGTGAAAACAGGGTGGAGAATTCACCCCTCCACTTT. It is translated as CASSENRVENSPLHF.

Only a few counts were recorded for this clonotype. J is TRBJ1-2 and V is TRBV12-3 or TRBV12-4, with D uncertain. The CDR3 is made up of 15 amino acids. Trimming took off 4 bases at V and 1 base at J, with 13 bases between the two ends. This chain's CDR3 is CASSSYGGFNYGYTF. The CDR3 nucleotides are TGTGCCAGCAGTTCTTACGGAGGGTTTAACTATGGCTACACCTTC.

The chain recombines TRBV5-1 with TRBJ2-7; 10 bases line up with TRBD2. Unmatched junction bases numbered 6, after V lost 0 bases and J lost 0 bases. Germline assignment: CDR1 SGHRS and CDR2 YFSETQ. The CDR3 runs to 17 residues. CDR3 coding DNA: TGCGCCAGCAGCTTGGCCCCCCCTAGCGGGGGCTCCTACGAGCAGTACTTC. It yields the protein CASSLAPPSGGSYEQYF. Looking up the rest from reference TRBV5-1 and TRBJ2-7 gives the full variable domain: KAGVTQTPRYLIKTRGQQVTLSCSPISGHRSVSWYQQTPGQGLQFLFEYFSETQRNKGNFPGRFSGRQFSNSRSEMNVSTLELGDSALYLCASSLAPPSGGSYEQYFGPGTRLTVT.

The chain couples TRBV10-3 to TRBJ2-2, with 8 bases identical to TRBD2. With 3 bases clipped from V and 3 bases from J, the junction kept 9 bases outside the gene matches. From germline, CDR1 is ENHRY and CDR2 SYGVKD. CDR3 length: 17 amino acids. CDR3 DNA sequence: TGTGCCATCAGTGATCGTGGGCGGGGGGATTACACCGGGGAGCTGTTTTTT. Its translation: CAISDRGRGDYTGELFF.

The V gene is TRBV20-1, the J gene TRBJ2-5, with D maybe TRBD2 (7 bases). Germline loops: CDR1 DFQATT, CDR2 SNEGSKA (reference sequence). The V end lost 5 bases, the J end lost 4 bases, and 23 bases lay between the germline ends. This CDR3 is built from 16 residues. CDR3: CSAPKGGAPRLETQYF. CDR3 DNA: TGCAGTGCTCCTAAAGGGGGGGCTCCGAGGCTAGAGACCCAGTACTTC.

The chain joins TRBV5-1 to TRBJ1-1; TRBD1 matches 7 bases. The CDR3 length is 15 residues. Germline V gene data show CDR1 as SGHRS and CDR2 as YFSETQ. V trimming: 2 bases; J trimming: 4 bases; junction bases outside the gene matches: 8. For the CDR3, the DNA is TGCGCCAGCAGCTTTGAGACAGGGATGACCACTGAAGCTTTCTTT. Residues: CASSFETGMTTEAFF.

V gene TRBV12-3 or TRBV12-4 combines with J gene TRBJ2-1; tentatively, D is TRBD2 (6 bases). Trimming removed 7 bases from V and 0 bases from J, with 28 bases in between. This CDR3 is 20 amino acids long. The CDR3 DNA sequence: TGTGCCAGCACCTCCCCTTCAGTGGCGGGGTATATCTTCTCCTACAATGAGCAGTTCTTC. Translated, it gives CASTSPSVAGYIFSYNEQFF.

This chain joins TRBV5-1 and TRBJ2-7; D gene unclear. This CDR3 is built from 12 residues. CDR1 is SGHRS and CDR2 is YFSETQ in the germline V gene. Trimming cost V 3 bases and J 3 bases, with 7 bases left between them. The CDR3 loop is CASSSRFYEQYF. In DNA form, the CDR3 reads TGCGCCAGCAGCTCCAGGTTCTACGAGCAGTACTTC. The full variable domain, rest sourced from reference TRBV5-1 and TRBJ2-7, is KAGVTQTPRYLIKTRGQQVTLSCSPISGHRSVSWYQQTPGQGLQFLFEYFSETQRNKGNFPGRFSGRQFSNSRSEMNVSTLELGDSALYLCASSSRFYEQYFGPGTRLTVT.

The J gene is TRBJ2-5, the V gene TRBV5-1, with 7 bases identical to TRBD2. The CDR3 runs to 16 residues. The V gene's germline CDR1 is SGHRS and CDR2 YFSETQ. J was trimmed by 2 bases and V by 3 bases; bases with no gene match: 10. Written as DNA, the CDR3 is TGCGCCAGCAGCTCGCTCGTGGGAGGGCGTCAAGAGACCCAGTACTTC. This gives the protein CASSSLVGGRQETQYF.

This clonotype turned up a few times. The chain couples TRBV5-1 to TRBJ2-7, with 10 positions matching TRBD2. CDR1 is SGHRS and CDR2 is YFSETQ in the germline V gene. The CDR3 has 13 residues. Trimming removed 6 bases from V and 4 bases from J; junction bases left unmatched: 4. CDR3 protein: CASMVAGGYEQYF. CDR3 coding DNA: TGCGCCAGCATGGTAGCGGGAGGTTACGAGCAGTACTTC.

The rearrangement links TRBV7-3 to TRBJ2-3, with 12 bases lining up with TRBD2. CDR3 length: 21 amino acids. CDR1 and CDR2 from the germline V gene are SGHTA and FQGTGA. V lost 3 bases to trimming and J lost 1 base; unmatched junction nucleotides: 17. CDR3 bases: TGTGCCAGCAGCTTGACACCCGGGACTAGCGGGCACCCATTGGGCACAGATACGCAGTATTTT. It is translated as CASSLTPGTSGHPLGTDTQYF. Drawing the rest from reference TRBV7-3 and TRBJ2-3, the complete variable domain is GAGVSQTPSNKVTEKGKYVELRCDPISGHTALYWYRQSLGQGPEFLIYFQGTGAADDSGLPNDRFFAVRPEGSVSTLKIQRTERGDSAVYLCASSLTPGTSGHPLGTDTQYFGPGTRLTVL.

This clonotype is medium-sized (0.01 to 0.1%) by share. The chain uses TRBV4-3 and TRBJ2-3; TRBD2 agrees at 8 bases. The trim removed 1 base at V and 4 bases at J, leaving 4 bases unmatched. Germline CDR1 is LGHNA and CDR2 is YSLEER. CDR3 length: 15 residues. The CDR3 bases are TGCGCCAGCAGCCAAGGTCTCGGGGGGGCAGATACGCAGTATTTT. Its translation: CASSQGLGGADTQYF.

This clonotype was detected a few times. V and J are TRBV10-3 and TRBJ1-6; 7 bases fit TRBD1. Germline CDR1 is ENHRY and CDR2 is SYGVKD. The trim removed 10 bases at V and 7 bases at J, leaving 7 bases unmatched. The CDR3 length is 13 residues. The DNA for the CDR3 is TGTGCCACCGGACAGGCGGTGAATTCACCCCTCCACTTT. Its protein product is CATGQAVNSPLHF.

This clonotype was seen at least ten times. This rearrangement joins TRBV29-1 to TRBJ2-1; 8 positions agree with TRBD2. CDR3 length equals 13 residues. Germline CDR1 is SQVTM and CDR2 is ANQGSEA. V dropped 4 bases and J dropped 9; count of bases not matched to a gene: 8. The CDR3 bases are TGCAGCGTTGGGCCCAGCGGGAGTGGTGAGCAGTTCTTC. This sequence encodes CSVGPSGSGEQFF.

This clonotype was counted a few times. The CDR3 is CASSVAGTPYNEQFF. CDR3 coding DNA: TGTGCCAGCAGCGTCGCGGGGACTCCTTACAATGAGCAGTTCTTC. V is TRBV9 and J is TRBJ2-1, with TRBD2 as a possible D gene (6 bases). Germline CDR1 and CDR2: SGDLS and YYNGEE. The V gene lost 2 bases and the J gene lost 4 bases, with 13 bases spanning the gap. CDR3 length: 15 amino acids.

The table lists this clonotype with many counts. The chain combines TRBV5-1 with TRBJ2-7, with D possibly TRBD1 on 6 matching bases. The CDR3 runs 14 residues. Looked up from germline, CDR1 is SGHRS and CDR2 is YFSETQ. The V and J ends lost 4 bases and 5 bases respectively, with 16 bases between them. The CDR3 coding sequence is TGCGCCAGCAGCCACGGGACATTGGGGGACGAGCAGTACTTC. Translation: CASSHGTLGDEQYF.

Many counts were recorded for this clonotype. The CDR3, as DNA: TGTGCCAGCAGCGTAGCCTGGGGGAACTACGAGCAGTACTTC. Translated, it gives CASSVAWGNYEQYF. The chain joins TRBV9 to TRBJ2-7; tentatively, D is TRBD1 or TRBD2 (5 bases each). V shed 0 bases and J shed 3 bases, with 10 bases lying between them. This CDR3 comprises 14 residues. Looked up from germline, CDR1 is SGDLS and CDR2 is YYNGEE.

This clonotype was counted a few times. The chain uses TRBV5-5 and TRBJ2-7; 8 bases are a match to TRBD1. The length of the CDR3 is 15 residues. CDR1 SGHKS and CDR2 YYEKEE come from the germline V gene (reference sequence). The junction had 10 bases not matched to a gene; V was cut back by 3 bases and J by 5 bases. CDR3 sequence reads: CASSSDIGQGHEQYF. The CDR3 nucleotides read TGTGCCAGCAGCTCGGATATCGGACAGGGCCACGAGCAGTACTTC.

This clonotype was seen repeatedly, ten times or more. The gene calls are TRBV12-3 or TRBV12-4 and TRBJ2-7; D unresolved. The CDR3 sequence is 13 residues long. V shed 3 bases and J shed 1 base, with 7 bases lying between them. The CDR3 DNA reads TGTGCCAGCAGTTTTCTGGGATCCTACGAGCAGTACTTC. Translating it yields CASSFLGSYEQYF.

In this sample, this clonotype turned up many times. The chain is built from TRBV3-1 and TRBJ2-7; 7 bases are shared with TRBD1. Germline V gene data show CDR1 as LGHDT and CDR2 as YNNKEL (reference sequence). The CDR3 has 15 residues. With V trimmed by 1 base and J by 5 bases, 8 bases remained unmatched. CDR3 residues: CASSQGSTGDHEQYF. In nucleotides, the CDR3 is TGTGCCAGCAGCCAAGGGAGTACAGGGGACCACGAGCAGTACTTC.

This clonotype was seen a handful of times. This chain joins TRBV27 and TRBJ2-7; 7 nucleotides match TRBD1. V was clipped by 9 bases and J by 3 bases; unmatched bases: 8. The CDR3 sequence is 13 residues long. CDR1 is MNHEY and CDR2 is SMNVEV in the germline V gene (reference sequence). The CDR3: CASAPGTVYEQYF. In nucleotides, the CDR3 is TGTGCCAGTGCACCCGGGACAGTCTACGAGCAGTACTTC.

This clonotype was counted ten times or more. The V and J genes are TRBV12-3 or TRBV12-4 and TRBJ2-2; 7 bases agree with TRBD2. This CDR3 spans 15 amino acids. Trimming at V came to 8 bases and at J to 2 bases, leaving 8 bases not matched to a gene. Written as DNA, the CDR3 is TGTGCCAGCCGACCGGGACTACCTAACACCGGGGAGCTGTTTTTT. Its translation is CASRPGLPNTGELFF.